This TCR beta chain originates from a study of cytomegalovirus exposure and HLA in healthy donors. The V gene lost 0 bases and the J gene lost 0 bases, with 9 bases spanning the gap. This CDR3 comprises 15 residues. Germline V gives CDR1 MGHRA, CDR2 YSYEKL. This clone was counted once. Clones were sequenced by immunoSEQ multiplex PCR, and TCRdb holds only the in-frame ones, with some missing. The sample carries about 220,000 clones, 88% recorded once. The TCR originated in a woman under 30 in good health and CMV-seronegative. The sequenced sample consisted of PBMCs. V usage is TRBV4-1 and J usage is TRBJ2-7; D remains ambiguous. CDR3 in amino acids: CASSQEARLSYEQYF. The DNA of the CDR3 is TGCGCCAGCAGCCAAGAGGCGAGGCTCTCCTACGAGCAGTACTTC.